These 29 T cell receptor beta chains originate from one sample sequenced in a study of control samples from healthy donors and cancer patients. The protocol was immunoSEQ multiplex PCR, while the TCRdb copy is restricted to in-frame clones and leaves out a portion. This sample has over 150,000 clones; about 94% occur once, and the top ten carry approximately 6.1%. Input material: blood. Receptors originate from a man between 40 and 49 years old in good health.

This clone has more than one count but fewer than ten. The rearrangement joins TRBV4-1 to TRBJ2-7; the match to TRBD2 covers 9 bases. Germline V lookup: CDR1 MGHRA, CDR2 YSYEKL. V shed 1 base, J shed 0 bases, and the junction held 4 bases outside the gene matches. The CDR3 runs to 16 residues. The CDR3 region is CASSQVASGDSYEQYF. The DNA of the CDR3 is TGCGCCAGCAGCCAAGTCGCTAGCGGGGACTCCTACGAGCAGTACTTC.

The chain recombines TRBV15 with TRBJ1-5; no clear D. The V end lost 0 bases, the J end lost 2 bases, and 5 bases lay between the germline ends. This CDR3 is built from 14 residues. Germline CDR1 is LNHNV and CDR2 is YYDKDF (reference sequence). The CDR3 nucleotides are TGTGCCACCAGCAGAGAGGTTGGCAATCAGCCCCAGCATTTT. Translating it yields CATSREVGNQPQHF.

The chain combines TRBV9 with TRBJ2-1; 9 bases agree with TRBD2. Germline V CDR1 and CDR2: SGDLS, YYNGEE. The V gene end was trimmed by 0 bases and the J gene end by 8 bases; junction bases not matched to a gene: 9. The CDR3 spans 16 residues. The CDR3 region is CASSVGGSGGGDEQFF. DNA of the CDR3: TGTGCCAGCAGCGTAGGTGGTAGCGGGGGCGGGGATGAGCAGTTCTTC. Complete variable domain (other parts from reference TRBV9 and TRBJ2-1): DSGVTQTPKHLITATGQRVTLRCSPRSGDLSVYWYQQSLDQGLQFLIQYYNGEERAKGNILERFSAQQFPDLHSELNLSSLELGDSALYFCASSVGGSGGGDEQFFGPGTRLTVL.

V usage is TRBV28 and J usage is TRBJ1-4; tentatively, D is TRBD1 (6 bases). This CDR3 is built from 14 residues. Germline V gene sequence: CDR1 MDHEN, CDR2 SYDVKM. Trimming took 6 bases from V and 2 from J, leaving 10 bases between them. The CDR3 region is CASRLQGTNEKLFF. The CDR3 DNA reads TGTGCCAGCAGACTACAGGGCACTAATGAAAAACTGTTTTTT. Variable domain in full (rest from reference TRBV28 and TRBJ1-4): DVKVTQSSRYLVKRTGEKVFLECVQDMDHENMFWYRQDPGLGLRLIYFSYDVKMKEKGDIPEGYSVSREKKERFSLILESASTNQTSMYLCASRLQGTNEKLFFGSGTQLSVL.

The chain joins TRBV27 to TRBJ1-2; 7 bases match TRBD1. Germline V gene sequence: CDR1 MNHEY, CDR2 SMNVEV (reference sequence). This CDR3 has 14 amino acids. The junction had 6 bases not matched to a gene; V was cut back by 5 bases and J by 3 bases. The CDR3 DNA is TGTGCCAGCAGTCCCGGGACAGTCTACTATGGCTACACCTTC. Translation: CASSPGTVYYGYTF.

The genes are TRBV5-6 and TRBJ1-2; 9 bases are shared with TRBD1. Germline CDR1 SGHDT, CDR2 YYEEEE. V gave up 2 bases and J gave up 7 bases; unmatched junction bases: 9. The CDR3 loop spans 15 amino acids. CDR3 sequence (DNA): TGTGCCAGCAGCTTTTTCAACAGGGGGCTAGGTGGCTACACCTTC. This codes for CASSFFNRGLGGYTF.

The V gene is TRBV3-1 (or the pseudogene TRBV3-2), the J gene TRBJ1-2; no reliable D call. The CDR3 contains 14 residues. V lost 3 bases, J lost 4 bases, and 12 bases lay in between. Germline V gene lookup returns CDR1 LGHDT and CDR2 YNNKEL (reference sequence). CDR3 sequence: CASSQGTVFYGYTF. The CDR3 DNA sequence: TGTGCCAGCAGCCAGGGAACAGTGTTCTATGGCTACACCTTC.

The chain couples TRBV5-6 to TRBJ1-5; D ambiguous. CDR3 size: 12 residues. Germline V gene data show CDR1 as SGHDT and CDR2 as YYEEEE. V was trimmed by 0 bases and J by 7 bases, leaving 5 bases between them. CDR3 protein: CASSLGRQPQHF. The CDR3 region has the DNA TGTGCCAGCAGCTTGGGGAGGCAGCCCCAGCATTTT. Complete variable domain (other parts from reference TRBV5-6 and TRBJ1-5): DAGVTQSPTHLIKTRGQQVTLRCSPKSGHDTVSWYQQALGQGPQFIFQYYEEEERQRGNFPDRFSGHQFPNYSSELNVNALLLGDSALYLCASSLGRQPQHFGDGTRLSIL.

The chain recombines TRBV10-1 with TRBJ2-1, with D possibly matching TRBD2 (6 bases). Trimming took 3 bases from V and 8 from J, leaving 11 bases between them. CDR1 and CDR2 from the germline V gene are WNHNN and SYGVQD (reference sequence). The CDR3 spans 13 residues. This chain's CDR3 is CASSEAGRDEQFF. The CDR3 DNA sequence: TGCGCCAGCAGTGAAGCGGGTCGGGATGAGCAGTTCTTC.

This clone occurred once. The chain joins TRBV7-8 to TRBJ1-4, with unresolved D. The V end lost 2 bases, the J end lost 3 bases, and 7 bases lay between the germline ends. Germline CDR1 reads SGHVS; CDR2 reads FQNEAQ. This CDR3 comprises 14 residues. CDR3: CASSLIGANEKLFF. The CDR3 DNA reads TGTGCCAGCAGCTTAATAGGAGCTAATGAAAAACTGTTTTTT.

The CDR3 DNA is TGTGCCAGCAGTCGATCAGAGAACACTGAAGCTTTCTTT. It yields the protein CASSRSENTEAFF. This rearrangement joins TRBV6-2 or TRBV6-3 to TRBJ1-1; no clear D. The CDR3 consists of 13 residues. The germline V and J ends were trimmed by 5 bases and 1 base, with 8 bases remaining between them. The V gene's germline CDR1 is MNHEY and CDR2 SVGEGT.

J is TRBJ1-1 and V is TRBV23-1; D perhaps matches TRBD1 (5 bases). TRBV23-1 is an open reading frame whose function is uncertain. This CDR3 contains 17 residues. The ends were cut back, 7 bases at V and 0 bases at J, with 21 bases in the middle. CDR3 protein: CASILRPGLHMNTEAFF. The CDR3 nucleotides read TGCGCCAGCATTCTCAGACCGGGACTCCACATGAACACTGAAGCTTTCTTT.

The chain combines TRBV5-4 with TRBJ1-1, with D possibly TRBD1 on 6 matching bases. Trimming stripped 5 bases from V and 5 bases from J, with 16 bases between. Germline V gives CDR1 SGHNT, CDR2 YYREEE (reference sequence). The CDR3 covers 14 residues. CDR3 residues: CASSKERGATEAFF. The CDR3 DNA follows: TGTGCCAGCAGTAAAGAACGGGGGGCGACTGAAGCTTTCTTT.

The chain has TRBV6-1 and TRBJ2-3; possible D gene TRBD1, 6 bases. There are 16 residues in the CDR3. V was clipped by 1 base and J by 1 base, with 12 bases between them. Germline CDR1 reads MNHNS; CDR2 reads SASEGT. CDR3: CASSEVGGHRTDTQYF. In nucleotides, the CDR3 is TGTGCCAGCAGTGAAGTAGGGGGTCACCGCACAGATACGCAGTATTTT.

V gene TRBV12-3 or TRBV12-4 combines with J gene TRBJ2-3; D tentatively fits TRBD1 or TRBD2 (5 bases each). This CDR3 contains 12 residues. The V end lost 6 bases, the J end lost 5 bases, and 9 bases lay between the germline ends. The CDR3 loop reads CASSWDGDTQYF. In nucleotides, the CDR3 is TGTGCCAGCAGCTGGGACGGAGATACGCAGTATTTT.

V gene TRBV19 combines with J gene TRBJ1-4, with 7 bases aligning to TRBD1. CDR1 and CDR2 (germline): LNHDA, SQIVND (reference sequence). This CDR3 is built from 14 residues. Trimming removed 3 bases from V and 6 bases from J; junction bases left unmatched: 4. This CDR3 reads CASSMGTADEKLFF. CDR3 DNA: TGTGCCAGTAGTATGGGGACAGCCGATGAAAAACTGTTTTTT.

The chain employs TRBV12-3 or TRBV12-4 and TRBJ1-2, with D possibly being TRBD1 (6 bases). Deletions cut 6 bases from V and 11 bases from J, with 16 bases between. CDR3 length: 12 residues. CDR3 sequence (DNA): TGTGCCAGCAGCCCCGGACAGCGGGGTTACACCTTC. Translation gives CASSPGQRGYTF.

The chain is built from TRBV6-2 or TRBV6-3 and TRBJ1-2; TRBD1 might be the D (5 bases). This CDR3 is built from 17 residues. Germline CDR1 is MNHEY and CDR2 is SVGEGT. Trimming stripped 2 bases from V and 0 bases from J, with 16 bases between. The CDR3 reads CASSYSSFPGPNYGYTF. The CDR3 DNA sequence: TGTGCCAGCAGTTACAGCTCCTTTCCAGGGCCTAACTATGGCTACACCTTC.

CDR3 amino acids: CASSLRGAPGGQDTQYF. CDR3 nucleotides: TGTGCCAGCAGCTTAAGAGGAGCGCCCGGAGGGCAAGATACGCAGTATTTT. The chain couples TRBV11-2 to TRBJ2-3, with TRBD2 as a possible D gene (6 bases). The CDR3 extends over 17 amino acids. The germline V gene encodes CDR1 SGHAT and CDR2 FQNNGV. With 2 bases removed from V and 5 bases from J, the gap between germline ends came to 20 bases. The full variable domain, rest sourced from reference TRBV11-2 and TRBJ2-3, is EAGVAQSPRYKIIEKRQSVAFWCNPISGHATLYWYQQILGQGPKLLIQFQNNGVVDDSQLPKDRFSAERLKGVDSTLKIQPAKLEDSAVYLCASSLRGAPGGQDTQYFGPGTRLTVL.

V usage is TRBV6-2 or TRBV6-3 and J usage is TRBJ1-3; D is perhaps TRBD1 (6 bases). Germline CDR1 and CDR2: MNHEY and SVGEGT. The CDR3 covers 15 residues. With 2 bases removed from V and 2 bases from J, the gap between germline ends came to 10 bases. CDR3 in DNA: TGTGCCAGCAGTTACCAGGGGAGTACTGGAAACACCATATATTTT. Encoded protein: CASSYQGSTGNTIYF.

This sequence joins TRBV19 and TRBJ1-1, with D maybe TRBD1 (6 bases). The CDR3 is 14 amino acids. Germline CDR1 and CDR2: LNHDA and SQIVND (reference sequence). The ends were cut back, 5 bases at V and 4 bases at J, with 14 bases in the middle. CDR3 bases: TGTGCCAGTAGTCCCCGGGGGGCGGCCACTGAAGCTTTCTTT. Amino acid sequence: CASSPRGAATEAFF.

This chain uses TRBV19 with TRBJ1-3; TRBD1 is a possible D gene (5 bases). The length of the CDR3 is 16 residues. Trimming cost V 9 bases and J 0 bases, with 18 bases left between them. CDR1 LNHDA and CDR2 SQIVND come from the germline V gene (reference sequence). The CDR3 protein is CASRVAGYSSGNTIYF. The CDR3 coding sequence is TGTGCCAGCAGGGTCGCAGGTTACAGCTCTGGAAACACCATATATTTT.

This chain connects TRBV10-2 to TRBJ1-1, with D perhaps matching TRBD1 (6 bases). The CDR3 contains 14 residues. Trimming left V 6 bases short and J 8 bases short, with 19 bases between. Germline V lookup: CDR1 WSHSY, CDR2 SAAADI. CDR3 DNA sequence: TGCGCCAGCAGGGGATCTCAGGGGACGGGCGAAGCTTTCTTT. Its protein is CASRGSQGTGEAFF.

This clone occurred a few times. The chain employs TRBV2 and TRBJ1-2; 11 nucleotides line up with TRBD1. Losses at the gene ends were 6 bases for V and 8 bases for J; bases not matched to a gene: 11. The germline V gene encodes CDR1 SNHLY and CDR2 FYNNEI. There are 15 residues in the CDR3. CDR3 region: CASSVPGQGDGGYTF. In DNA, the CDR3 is TGTGCCAGCAGCGTCCCGGGACAGGGGGATGGCGGCTACACCTTC. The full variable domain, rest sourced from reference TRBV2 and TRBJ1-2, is EPEVTQTPSHQVTQMGQEVILRCVPISNHLYFYWYRQILGQKVEFLVSFYNNEISEKSEIFDDQFSVERPDGSNFTLKIRSTKLEDSAMYFCASSVPGQGDGGYTFGSGTRLTVV.

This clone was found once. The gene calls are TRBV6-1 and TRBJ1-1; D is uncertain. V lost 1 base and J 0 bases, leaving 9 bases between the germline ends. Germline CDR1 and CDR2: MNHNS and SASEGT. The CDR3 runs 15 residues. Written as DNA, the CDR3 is TGTGCCAGCAGTGAAGTTAGTCTCCTGAACACTGAAGCTTTCTTT. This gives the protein CASSEVSLLNTEAFF.

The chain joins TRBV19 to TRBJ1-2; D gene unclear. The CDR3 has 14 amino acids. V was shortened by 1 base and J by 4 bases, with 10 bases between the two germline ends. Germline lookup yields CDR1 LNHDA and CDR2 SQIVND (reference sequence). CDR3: CASSIARLGYGYTF. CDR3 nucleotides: TGTGCCAGTAGTATAGCCAGGCTAGGCTATGGCTACACCTTC.

CDR3 sequence reads: CASGFSLAGAYNEQFF. Here the CDR3 DNA reads TGTGCTAGTGGTTTTTCTCTAGCGGGGGCCTACAATGAGCAGTTCTTC. The chain is built from TRBV12-5 and TRBJ2-1, with 10 bases that match TRBD2. Trimming took 3 bases from V and 2 from J; bases not matched to a gene: 4. Per the germline V gene, CDR1 is LGHNT and CDR2 is FRNRAP. CDR3 length equals 16 residues.

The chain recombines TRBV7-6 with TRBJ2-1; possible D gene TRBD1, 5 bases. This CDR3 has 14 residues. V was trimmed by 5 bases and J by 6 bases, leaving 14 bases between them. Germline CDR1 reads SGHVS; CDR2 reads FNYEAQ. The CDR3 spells CASSQGEVTNEQFF. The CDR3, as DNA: TGTGCCAGCAGCCAAGGGGAAGTAACCAATGAGCAGTTCTTC.

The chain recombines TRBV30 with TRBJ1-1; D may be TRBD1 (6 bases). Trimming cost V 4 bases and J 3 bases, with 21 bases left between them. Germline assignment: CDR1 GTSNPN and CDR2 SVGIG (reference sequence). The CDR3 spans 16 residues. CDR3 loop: CAWILRGYRADTEAFF. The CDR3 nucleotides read TGTGCCTGGATACTCAGGGGATATCGTGCGGACACTGAAGCTTTCTTT.